This TCR beta chain is drawn from a study of blood T cell repertoires in COVID-19. Across the study: From T cells, B-cell-depleted T cells, or PBMCs came the material, which was cDNA or gDNA.

Germline V lookup: CDR1 MNHEY, CDR2 SMNVEV (reference sequence). This CDR3 contains 12 residues. Trimming pared 8 bases from V and 4 bases from J, leaving 11 bases between. Per the original data handling: Reference gene primer amplification yielded estimated nucleated cell counts. Sequenced by immunoSEQ multiplex PCR; TCRdb stores in-frame clones only, minus some. The V and J calls and clone size were taken over from that table, and D and trimming were inferred from the DNA. The table has roughly 260,000 clones, roughly 87% seen once. The source of this sequence is a woman aged 25 to 39 with acute COVID-19. The rearrangement joins TRBV27 to TRBJ1-1; a weak D match, TRBD1 (5 bases). The sample taken for sequencing was PBMCs or T cells enriched from blood (not recorded which). The CDR3 coding sequence is TGTGCCAGCGTGTCCGGGGGCACTGAAGCTTTCTTT. Residues: CASVSGGTEAFF.